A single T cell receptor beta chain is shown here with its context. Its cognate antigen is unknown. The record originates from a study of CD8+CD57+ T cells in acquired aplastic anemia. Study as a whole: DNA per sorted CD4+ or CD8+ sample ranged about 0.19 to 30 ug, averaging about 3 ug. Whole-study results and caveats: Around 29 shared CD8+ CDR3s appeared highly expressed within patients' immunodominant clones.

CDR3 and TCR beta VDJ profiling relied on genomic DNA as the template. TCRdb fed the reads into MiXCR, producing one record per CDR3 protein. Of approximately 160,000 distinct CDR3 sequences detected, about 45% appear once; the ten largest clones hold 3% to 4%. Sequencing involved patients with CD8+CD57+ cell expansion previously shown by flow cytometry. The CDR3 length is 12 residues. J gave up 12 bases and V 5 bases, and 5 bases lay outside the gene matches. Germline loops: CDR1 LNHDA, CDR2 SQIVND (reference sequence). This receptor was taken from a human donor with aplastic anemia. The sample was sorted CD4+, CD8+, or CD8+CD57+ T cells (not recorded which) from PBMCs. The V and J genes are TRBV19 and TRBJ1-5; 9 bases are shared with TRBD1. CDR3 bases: TGTGCCAGTAGTCCCGGACAGGGGCGCCAGCATTTT. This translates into CASSPGQGRQHF.